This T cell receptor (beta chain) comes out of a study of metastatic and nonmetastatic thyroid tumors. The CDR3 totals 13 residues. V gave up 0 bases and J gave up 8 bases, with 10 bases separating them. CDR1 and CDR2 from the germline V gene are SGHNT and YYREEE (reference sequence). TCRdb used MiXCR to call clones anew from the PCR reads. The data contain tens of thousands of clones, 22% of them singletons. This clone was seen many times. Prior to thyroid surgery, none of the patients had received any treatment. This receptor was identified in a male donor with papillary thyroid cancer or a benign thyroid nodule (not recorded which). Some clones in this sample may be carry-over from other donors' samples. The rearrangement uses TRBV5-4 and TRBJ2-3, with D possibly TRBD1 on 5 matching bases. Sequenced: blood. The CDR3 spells CASSLAPQGTQYF. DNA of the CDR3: TGTGCCAGCAGCTTGGCGCCCCAGGGTACGCAGTATTTT.